One TCR beta chain is described in this entry. Its antigen is as yet unknown. This CDR3 contains 14 residues. Germline V gene data show CDR1 as ENHRY and CDR2 as SYGVKD. V gave up 1 base and J gave up 4 bases, with 10 bases separating them. TCRdb itself ran the RT-PCR reads through MiXCR, one entry per CDR3 protein. The sample has 650,000 to 850,000 distinct CDR3 sequences; approximately 13% are singletons. The sample originates from a study of response to subunit inactivated influenza vaccine. Findings and limits, study-wide: It was the authors' suggestion that each seasonal influenza vaccination recruits few new T cells.

The origin of this receptor is a man aged 50 to 60 who received an inactivated influenza vaccine. The chain uses TRBV10-3 and TRBJ1-1; no clear D gene. This material consisted of PBMCs from blood, taken 14 to 15 days before vaccination. For the CDR3, the DNA is TGTGCCATCAGTGAGTTCACAACGACCACTGAAGCTTTCTTT. Encoded protein: CAISEFTTTTEAFF.